Sequencing of this T cell receptor beta chain was carried out in a study of CD8 T cells in Susac syndrome. Random hexamers were used to reverse transcribe the RNA input (about 0.5 to 1 ug). Via MiXCR, TCRdb re-called the immunoSEQ multiplex PCR reads, giving one row per CDR3 protein. The table has about 440,000 distinct CDR3 sequences, more than 70% seen once; the top ten hold roughly 0.11%. Germline values: CDR1 MDHEN, CDR2 SYDVKM. CDR3 size: 14 residues. The junction had 6 bases not matched to a gene; V was cut back by 5 bases and J by 3 bases. Negative isolation yielded CD8+ and CD4+ T cells; FACS enriched TEMRA cells.

The sequenced sample consisted of CD8+ T cells from PBMCs. This sequence was found in a human donor with multiple sclerosis. V and J are TRBV28 and TRBJ2-7; 8 positions match TRBD1. CDR3 DNA: TGTGCCAGCAGTCCGGACAGGGTAATCTACGAGCAGTACTTC. Its translation is CASSPDRVIYEQYF.